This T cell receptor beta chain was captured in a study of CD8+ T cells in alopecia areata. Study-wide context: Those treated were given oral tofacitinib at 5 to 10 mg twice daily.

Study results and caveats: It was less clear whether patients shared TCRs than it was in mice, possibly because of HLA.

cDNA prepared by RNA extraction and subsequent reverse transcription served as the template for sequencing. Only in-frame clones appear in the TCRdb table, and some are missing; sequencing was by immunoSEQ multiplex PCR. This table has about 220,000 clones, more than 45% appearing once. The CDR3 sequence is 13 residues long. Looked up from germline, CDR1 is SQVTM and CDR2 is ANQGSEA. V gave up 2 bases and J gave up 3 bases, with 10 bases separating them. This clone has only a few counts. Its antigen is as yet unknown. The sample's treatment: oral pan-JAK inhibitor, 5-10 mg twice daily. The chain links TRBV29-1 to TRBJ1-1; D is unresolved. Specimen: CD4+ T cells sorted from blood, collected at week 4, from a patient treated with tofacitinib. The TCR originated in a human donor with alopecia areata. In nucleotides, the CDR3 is TGCAGCGTTGAACCATCCGGAGACACTGAAGCTTTCTTT. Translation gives CSVEPSGDTEAFF.